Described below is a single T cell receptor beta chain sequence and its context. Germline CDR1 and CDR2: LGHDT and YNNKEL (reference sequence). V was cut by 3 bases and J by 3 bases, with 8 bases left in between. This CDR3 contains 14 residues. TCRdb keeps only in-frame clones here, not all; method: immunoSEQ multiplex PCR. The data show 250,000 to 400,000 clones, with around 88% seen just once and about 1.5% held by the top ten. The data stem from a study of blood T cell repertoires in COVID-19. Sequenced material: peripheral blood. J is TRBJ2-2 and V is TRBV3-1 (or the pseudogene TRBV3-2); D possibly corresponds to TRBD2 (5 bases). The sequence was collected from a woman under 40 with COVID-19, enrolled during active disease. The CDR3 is CASSHSGDTGELFF. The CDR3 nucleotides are TGTGCCAGCAGCCATTCCGGGGACACCGGGGAGCTGTTTTTT.